Listed below are T cell receptor beta chains from one sample, sequenced in a study of cytomegalovirus exposure and HLA in healthy donors. Profiled with immunoSEQ multiplex PCR; TCRdb holds only in-frame clones, not every one. Of 120,000 or so clones listed, around 69% were seen once; the top ten hold just over 8%. Sequenced: PBMCs. The receptors here all came from a middle-aged woman in good health and CMV-seropositive. Both conserved end residues are part of each CDR3. Each record gives: J gene, V gene, CDR3 protein.

j_call: TRBJ2-7; v_call: TRBV6-6; cdr3_aa: CASSYSPDRNSYEQYF
j_call: TRBJ2-3; v_call: TRBV10-3; cdr3_aa: CAISETSGEADTQYF
j_call: TRBJ2-5; v_call: TRBV20-1; cdr3_aa: CSARTGETQYF
j_call: TRBJ2-7; v_call: TRBV6-5; cdr3_aa: CASSWLAGREQYF
j_call: TRBJ2-7; v_call: TRBV6-1; cdr3_aa: CASSNEDSYEQYF
j_call: TRBJ1-5; v_call: TRBV7-2; cdr3_aa: CASSSVGQGRQPQHF
j_call: TRBJ2-1; v_call: TRBV2; cdr3_aa: CASNRDGFSYNEQFF
j_call: TRBJ2-1; v_call: TRBV4-3; cdr3_aa: CASSQDPGVSGGSYNEQFF
j_call: TRBJ1-1; v_call: TRBV29-1; cdr3_aa: CSATLGRVDTEAFF
j_call: TRBJ2-3; v_call: TRBV6-5; cdr3_aa: CASSYSKGYADTQYF
j_call: TRBJ1-4; v_call: TRBV7-2; cdr3_aa: CASSTEGAFNEKLFF
j_call: TRBJ2-1; v_call: TRBV9; cdr3_aa: CASSLDSYNEQFF
j_call: TRBJ1-2; v_call: TRBV6-1; cdr3_aa: CASSEAITTGRRGYTF
j_call: TRBJ1-1; v_call: TRBV7-9; cdr3_aa: CASSSPGGFTEAFF
j_call: TRBJ1-4; v_call: TRBV4-3; cdr3_aa: CASSPSSGQGEKLFF
j_call: TRBJ2-7; v_call: TRBV7-8; cdr3_aa: CASSLATSGYYEQYF
j_call: TRBJ1-2; v_call: TRBV19; cdr3_aa: CASSTTGGNYGYTF
j_call: TRBJ2-7; v_call: TRBV5-1; cdr3_aa: CASSSKLGGFAEQYF
j_call: TRBJ2-6; v_call: TRBV11-2; cdr3_aa: CASSSFGSDRAGANVLTF
j_call: TRBJ1-3; v_call: TRBV7-2; cdr3_aa: CASSFLGQGLSGNTIYF
j_call: TRBJ2-7; v_call: TRBV7-8; cdr3_aa: CASSFGSGTGASEQYF
j_call: TRBJ1-6; v_call: TRBV13; cdr3_aa: CASRWASINSPLHF
j_call: TRBJ1-2; v_call: TRBV19; cdr3_aa: CASSIVQGNYGYTF
j_call: TRBJ2-7; v_call: TRBV2; cdr3_aa: CASSESSGGTEQYF
j_call: TRBJ2-4; v_call: TRBV10-3; cdr3_aa: CATGGLAKNIQYF
j_call: TRBJ2-5; v_call: TRBV5-4; cdr3_aa: CASSPLGGQPGPETQYF
j_call: TRBJ1-1; v_call: TRBV4-1; cdr3_aa: CASSQAKLGQLNTEAFF
j_call: TRBJ1-1; v_call: TRBV7-9; cdr3_aa: CASSQDWDRGNTEAFF